The 11 T cell receptor beta chains given below trace back to one sample, sequenced in a study of blood T cell repertoires in COVID-19. Profiling relied on immunoSEQ multiplex PCR, and the TCRdb table lists in-frame clones only, not all of them. This repertoire shows hundreds of thousands of clones, over 85% found once; its top ten account for less than 0.95%. The sequenced sample was peripheral blood. Source of these receptors: a man aged 18 to 29 with COVID-19, enrolled during active disease.

V gene TRBV12-3 or TRBV12-4 combines with J gene TRBJ1-2; D gene uncertain. The CDR3 has 13 amino acids. V lost 6 bases to trimming and J lost 8 bases, with 16 bases between them. The CDR3 region is CASSPDPYRGYTF. The CDR3 DNA is TGTGCCAGCAGCCCCGATCCGTACAGAGGCTACACCTTC.

The V and J genes are TRBV2 and TRBJ2-5; 8 nucleotides align to TRBD1. V gave up 0 bases and J gave up 3 bases; unmatched junction bases: 0. The CDR3 extends over 14 amino acids. Germline CDR1 SNHLY, CDR2 FYNNEI. The CDR3 loop is CASSEATGEETQYF. The DNA of the CDR3 is TGTGCCAGCAGTGAAGCGACAGGGGAAGAGACCCAGTACTTC.

The chain recombines TRBV25-1 with TRBJ1-1; D call uncertain. Germline V gene data show CDR1 as MGHDK and CDR2 as SYGVNS. The CDR3 loop spans 17 amino acids. Trimming removed 3 bases from V and 1 base from J, with 18 bases in between. The CDR3 region has the DNA TGTGCCAGCAGTGAGGGAGGTCGAGGCATGACGAACACTGAAGCTTTCTTT. Encoded protein: CASSEGGRGMTNTEAFF.

The chain has TRBV18 and TRBJ1-1; D gene ambiguous. The V gene lost 6 bases and the J gene lost 1 base, with 9 bases spanning the gap. CDR1 and CDR2 from the germline V gene are KGHSH and LQKENI. The CDR3 is 13 amino acids. The CDR3 sequence: CASSHGSNTEAFF. The CDR3 DNA is TGTGCCAGCTCTCACGGGTCGAACACTGAAGCTTTCTTT.

The CDR3 bases are TGTGCCACCAGTGATTCCGCCGGGACTAGGAACAATGAGCAGTTCTTC. Encoded protein: CATSDSAGTRNNEQFF. The chain joins TRBV24-1 to TRBJ2-1; 8 bases fit TRBD2. The length of the CDR3 is 16 residues. Germline CDR1 KGHDR, CDR2 SFDVKD. V shed 2 bases and J 5 bases; nucleotides not matched to a gene: 7.

J is TRBJ2-4 and V is TRBV29-1; D perhaps matches TRBD2 (6 bases). Germline V gene sequence: CDR1 SQVTM, CDR2 ANQGSEA. Deletions cut 8 bases from V and 0 bases from J, with 14 bases between. This CDR3 contains 14 residues. In DNA, the CDR3 is TGCAGCAGATTAGCGGCTATAGCCAAAAACATTCAGTACTTC. Residues: CSRLAAIAKNIQYF.

The J gene is TRBJ1-1, the V gene TRBV19; 7 positions match TRBD1. The germline V gene encodes CDR1 LNHDA and CDR2 SQIVND (reference sequence). This CDR3 spans 16 amino acids. V dropped 0 bases and J dropped 6; count of bases not matched to a gene: 10. The CDR3 here is CASSIDFQGGMPEAFF. CDR3 sequence (DNA): TGTGCCAGTAGTATAGATTTCCAGGGGGGTATGCCTGAAGCTTTCTTT. Looking up the rest from reference TRBV19 and TRBJ1-1 gives the full variable domain: DGGITQSPKYLFRKEGQNVTLSCEQNLNHDAMYWYRQDPGQGLRLIYYSQIVNDFQKGDIAEGYSVSREKKESFPLTVTSAQKNPTAFYLCASSIDFQGGMPEAFFGQGTRLTVV.

The CDR3 coding sequence is TGTGCCAGCTCACTGGGACTAGCGGGCACGAACACCGGGGAGCTGTTTTTT. Its translation is CASSLGLAGTNTGELFF. The chain joins TRBV18 to TRBJ2-2; 12 bases are shared with TRBD2. Unmatched junction bases numbered 3, after V lost 4 bases and J lost 0 bases. Germline CDR1 is KGHSH and CDR2 is LQKENI. CDR3 length equals 17 residues.

V usage is TRBV5-6 and J usage is TRBJ2-1; 12 bases fit TRBD2. Germline CDR1 SGHDT, CDR2 YYEEEE. V lost 4 bases and J lost 4; bases outside the gene matches: 6. CDR3 length equals 16 residues. In nucleotides, the CDR3 is TGTGCCAGCAGCAATCCAGGACTAGCGGGATACAATGAGCAGTTCTTC. Encoded protein: CASSNPGLAGYNEQFF.

This clone was counted a single time. The rearrangement uses TRBV25-1 and TRBJ1-3; D gene unclear. Germline-derived CDR1 and CDR2 are MGHDK and SYGVNS. The V and J ends lost 3 bases and 0 bases respectively, with 6 bases between them. The length of the CDR3 is 14 residues. CDR3 protein: CASSDYYSGNTIYF. As DNA, the CDR3 is TGTGCCAGCAGTGATTACTACTCTGGAAACACCATATATTTT.

The CDR3 nucleotides are TGTGCCAGCAGTCAAGGAGGGCCAAGTGGGGCCAACGTCCTGACTTTC. Amino acids: CASSQGGPSGANVLTF. The chain combines TRBV7-3 with TRBJ2-6; perhaps TRBD2 as D (6 bases). From germline, CDR1 is SGHTA and CDR2 FQGTGA. V lost 6 bases to trimming and J lost 3 bases, with 15 bases between them. CDR3 length: 16 residues. Filled out from reference TRBV7-3 and TRBJ2-6, the complete variable domain reads GAGVSQTPSNKVTEKGKYVELRCDPISGHTALYWYRQSLGQGPEFLIYFQGTGAADDSGLPNDRFFAVRPEGSVSTLKIQRTERGDSAVYLCASSQGGPSGANVLTFGAGSRLTVL.